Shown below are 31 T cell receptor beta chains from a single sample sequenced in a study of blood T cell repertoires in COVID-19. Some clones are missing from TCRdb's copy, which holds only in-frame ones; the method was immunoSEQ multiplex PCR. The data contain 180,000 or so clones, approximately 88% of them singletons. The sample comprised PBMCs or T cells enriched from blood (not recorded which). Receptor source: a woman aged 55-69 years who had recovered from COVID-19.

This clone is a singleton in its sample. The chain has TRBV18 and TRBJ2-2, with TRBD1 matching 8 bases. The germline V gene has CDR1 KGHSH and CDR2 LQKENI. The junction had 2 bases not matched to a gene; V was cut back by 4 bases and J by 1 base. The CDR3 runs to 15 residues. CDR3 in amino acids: CASSRTGMNTGELFF. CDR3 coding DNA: TGTGCCAGCTCACGGACAGGGATGAACACCGGGGAGCTGTTTTTT. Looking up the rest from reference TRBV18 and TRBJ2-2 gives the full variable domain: NAGVMQNPRHLVRRRGQEARLRCSPMKGHSHVYWYRQLPEEGLKFMVYLQKENIIDESGMPKERFSAEFPKEGPSILRIQQVVRGDSAAYFCASSRTGMNTGELFFGEGSRLTVL.

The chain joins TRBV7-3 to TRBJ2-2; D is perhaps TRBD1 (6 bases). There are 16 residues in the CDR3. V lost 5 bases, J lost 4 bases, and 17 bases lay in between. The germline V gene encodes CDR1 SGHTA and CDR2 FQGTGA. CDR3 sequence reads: CASSPPGQGSTGELFF. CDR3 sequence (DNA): TGTGCCAGCAGCCCTCCGGGGCAGGGGTCCACCGGGGAGCTGTTTTTT. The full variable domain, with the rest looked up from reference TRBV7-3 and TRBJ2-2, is GAGVSQTPSNKVTEKGKYVELRCDPISGHTALYWYRQSLGQGPEFLIYFQGTGAADDSGLPNDRFFAVRPEGSVSTLKIQRTERGDSAVYLCASSPPGQGSTGELFFGEGSRLTVL.

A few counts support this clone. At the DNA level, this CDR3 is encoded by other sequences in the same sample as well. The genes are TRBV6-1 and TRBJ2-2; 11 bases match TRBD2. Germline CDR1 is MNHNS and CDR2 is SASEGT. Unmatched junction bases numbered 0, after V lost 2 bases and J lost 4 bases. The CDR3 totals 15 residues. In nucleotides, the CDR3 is TGTGCCAGCAGTGAACTAGCGGGAGGCACCGGGGAGCTGTTTTTT. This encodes CASSELAGGTGELFF.

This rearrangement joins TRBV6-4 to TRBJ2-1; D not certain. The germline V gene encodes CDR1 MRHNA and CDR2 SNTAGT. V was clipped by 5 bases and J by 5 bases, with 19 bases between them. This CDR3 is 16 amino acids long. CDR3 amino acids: CASSQYPSSLDNEQFF. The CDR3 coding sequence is TGTGCCAGCAGTCAATATCCTTCCTCGCTAGACAATGAGCAGTTCTTC.

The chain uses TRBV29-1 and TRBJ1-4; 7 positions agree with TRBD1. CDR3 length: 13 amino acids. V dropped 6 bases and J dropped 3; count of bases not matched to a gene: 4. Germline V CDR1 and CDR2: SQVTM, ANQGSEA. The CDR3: CSVNRGANEKLFF. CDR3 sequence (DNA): TGCAGCGTGAACAGGGGCGCTAATGAAAAACTGTTTTTT.

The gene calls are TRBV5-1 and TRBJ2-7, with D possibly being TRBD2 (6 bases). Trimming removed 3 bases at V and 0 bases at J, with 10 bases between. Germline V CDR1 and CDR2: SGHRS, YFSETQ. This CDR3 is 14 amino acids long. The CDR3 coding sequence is TGCGCCAGCAGCTCAGCGGGCCCCTCCTACGAGCAGTACTTC. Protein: CASSSAGPSYEQYF.

The CDR3 sequence: CASSDGGRGGYTF. CDR3 bases: TGTGCCAGCAGTGATGGGGGGAGAGGGGGCTACACCTTC. The chain links TRBV6-1 to TRBJ1-2, with D tentatively TRBD1 (5 bases). This CDR3 spans 13 amino acids. V lost 3 bases, J lost 8 bases, and 13 bases lay in between. Germline CDR1 and CDR2: MNHNS and SASEGT.

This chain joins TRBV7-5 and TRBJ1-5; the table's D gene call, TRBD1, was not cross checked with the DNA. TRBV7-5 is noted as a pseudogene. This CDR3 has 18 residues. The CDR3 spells CARSFSQGCLYYNQPQHF. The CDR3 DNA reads TGTGCCAGAAGCTTTAGTCAGGGGTGTCTCTATTACAATCAGCCCCAGCATTTT.

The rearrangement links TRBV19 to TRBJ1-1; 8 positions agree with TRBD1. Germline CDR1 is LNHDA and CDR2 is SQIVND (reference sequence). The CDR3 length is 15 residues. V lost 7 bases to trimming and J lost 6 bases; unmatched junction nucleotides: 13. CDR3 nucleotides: TGTGCCAGTACCGTTCAGGGGGCTGCTGGGGCTGAAGCTTTCTTT. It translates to CASTVQGAAGAEAFF.

CDR3 in DNA: TGTGCCTGGAGTGGATTCAGAGGGACAAACTATGGCTACACCTTC. This translates into CAWSGFRGTNYGYTF. The V gene is TRBV30, the J gene TRBJ1-2; TRBD1 is a possible D gene (6 bases). Trimming removed 1 base from V and 2 bases from J, with 14 bases in between. Per the germline V gene, CDR1 is GTSNPN and CDR2 is SVGIG (reference sequence). The CDR3 sequence is 15 residues long.

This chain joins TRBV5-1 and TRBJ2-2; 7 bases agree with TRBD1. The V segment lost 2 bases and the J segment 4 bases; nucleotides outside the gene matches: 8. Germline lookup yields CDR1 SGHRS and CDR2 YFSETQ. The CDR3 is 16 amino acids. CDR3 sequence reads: CASSLTGAPGTGELFF. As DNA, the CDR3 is TGCGCCAGCAGCTTAACAGGGGCGCCGGGCACCGGGGAGCTGTTTTTT.

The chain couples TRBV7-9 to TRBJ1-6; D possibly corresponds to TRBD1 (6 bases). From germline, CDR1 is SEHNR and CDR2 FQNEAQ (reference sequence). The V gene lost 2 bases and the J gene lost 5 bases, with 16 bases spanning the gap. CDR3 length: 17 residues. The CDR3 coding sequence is TGTGCCAGCAGCTTACCCCCAGGGGCGCTTAATAATTCACCCCTCCACTTT. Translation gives CASSLPPGALNNSPLHF. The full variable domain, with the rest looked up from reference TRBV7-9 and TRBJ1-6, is DTGVSQNPRHKITKRGQNVTFRCDPISEHNRLYWYRQTLGQGPEFLTYFQNEAQLEKSRLLSDRFSAERPKGSFSTLEIQRTEQGDSAMYLCASSLPPGALNNSPLHFGNGTRLTVT.

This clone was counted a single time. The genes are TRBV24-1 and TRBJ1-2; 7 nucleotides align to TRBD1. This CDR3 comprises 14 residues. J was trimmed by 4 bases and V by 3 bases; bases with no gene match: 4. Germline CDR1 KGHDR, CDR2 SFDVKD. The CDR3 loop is CATSDPRDSYGYTF. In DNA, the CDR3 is TGTGCCACCAGTGATCCCAGGGACAGCTATGGCTACACCTTC.

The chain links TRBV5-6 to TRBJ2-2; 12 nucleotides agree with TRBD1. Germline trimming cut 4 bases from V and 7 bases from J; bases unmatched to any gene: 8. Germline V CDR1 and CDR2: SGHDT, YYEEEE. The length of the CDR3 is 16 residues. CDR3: CASSPGTGGSIGELFF. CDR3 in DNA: TGTGCCAGCAGCCCGGGGACAGGGGGCTCGATCGGGGAGCTGTTTTTT.

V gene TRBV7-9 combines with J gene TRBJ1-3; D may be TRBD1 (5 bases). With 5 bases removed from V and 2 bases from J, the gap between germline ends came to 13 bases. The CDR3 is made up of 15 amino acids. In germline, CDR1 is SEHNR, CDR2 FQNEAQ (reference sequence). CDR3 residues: CASSLPSGAGNTIYF. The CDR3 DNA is TGTGCCAGCAGCCTCCCCTCGGGGGCTGGAAACACCATATATTTT.

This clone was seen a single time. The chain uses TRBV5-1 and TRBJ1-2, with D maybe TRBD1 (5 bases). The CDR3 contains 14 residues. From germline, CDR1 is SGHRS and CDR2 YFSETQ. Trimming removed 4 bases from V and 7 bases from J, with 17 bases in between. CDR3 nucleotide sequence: TGCGCCAGCAGCGTGGCAGGCAGGGAAGGTGGCTACACCTTC. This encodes CASSVAGREGGYTF. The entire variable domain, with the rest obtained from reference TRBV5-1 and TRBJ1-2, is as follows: KAGVTQTPRYLIKTRGQQVTLSCSPISGHRSVSWYQQTPGQGLQFLFEYFSETQRNKGNFPGRFSGRQFSNSRSEMNVSTLELGDSALYLCASSVAGREGGYTFGSGTRLTVV.

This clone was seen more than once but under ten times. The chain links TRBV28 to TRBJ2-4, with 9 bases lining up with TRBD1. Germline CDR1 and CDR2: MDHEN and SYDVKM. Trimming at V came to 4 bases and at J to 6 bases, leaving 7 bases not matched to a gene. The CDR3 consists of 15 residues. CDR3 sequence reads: CASSSPTGGVNIQYF. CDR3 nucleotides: TGTGCCAGCAGTTCCCCGACAGGGGGGGTAAACATTCAGTACTTC.

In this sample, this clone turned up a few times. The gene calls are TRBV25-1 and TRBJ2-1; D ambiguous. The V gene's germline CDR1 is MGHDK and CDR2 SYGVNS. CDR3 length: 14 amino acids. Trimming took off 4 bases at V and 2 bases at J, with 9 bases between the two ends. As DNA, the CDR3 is TGTGCCAGCAGTGGGGCGACGGCCTACAATGAGCAGTTCTTC. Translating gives CASSGATAYNEQFF.

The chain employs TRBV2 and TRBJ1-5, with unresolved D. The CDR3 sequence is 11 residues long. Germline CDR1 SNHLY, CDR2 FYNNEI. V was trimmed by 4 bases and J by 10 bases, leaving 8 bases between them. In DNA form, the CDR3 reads TGTGCCAGCAGTGTAGGAGATCCCCAGCATTTT. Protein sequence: CASSVGDPQHF. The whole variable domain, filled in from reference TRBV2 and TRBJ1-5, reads EPEVTQTPSHQVTQMGQEVILRCVPISNHLYFYWYRQILGQKVEFLVSFYNNEISEKSEIFDDQFSVERPDGSNFTLKIRSTKLEDSAMYFCASSVGDPQHFGDGTRLSIL.

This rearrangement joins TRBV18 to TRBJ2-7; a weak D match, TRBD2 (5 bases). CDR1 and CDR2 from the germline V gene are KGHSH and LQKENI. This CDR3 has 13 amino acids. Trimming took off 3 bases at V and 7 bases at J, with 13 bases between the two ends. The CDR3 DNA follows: TGTGCCAGCTCACCGGGGAGATTTCAGGAGCAGTACTTC. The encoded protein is CASSPGRFQEQYF.

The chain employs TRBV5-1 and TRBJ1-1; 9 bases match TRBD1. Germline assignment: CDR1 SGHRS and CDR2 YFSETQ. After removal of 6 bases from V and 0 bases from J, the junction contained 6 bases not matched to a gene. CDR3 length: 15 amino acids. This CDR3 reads CASNPTGGMNTEAFF. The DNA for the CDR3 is TGCGCCAGCAATCCGACAGGGGGTATGAACACTGAAGCTTTCTTT.

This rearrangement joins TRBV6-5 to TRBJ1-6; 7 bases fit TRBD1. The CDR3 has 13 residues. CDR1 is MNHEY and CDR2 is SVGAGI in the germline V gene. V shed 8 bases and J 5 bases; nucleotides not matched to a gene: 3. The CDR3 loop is CASGGQNNSPLHF. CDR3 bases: TGTGCCAGCGGGGGACAGAATAATTCACCCCTCCACTTT.

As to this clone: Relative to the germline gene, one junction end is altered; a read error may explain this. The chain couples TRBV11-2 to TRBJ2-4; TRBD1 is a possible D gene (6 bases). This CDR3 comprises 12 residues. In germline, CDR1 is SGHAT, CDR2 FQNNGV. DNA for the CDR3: TGTGCCAGCAGCCCAGCCGGACAGATCACCCACTTC. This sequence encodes CASSPAGQITHF.

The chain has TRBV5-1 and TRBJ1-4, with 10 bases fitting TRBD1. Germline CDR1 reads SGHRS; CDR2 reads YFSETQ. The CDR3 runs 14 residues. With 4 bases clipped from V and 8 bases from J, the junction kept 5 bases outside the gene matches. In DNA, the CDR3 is TGCGCCAGCAGCCGGGACAGGGGAGTCGAAAAACTGTTTTTT. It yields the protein CASSRDRGVEKLFF.

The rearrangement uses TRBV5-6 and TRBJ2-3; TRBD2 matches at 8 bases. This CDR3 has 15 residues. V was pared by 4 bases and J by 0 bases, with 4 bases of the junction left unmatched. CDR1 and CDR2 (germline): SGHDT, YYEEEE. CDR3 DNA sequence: TGTGCCAGCAGCACCCGGGGGGGTAGCACAGATACGCAGTATTTT. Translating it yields CASSTRGGSTDTQYF.

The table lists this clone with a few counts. The CDR3: CASSFGGASNEQFF. CDR3 DNA sequence: TGTGCCAGCAGCTTTGGAGGGGCGTCCAATGAGCAGTTCTTC. The chain is built from TRBV7-2 and TRBJ2-1, with D possibly matching TRBD2 (6 bases). Germline values: CDR1 SGHTA, CDR2 FQGNSA. This CDR3 has 14 amino acids. Trimming removed 3 bases at V and 6 bases at J, with 12 bases between.

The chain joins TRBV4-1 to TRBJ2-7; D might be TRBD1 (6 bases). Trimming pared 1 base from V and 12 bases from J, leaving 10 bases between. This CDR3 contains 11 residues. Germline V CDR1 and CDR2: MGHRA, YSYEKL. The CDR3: CASSQGQGMYF. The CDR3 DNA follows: TGCGCCAGCAGCCAAGGGCAGGGGATGTACTTC.

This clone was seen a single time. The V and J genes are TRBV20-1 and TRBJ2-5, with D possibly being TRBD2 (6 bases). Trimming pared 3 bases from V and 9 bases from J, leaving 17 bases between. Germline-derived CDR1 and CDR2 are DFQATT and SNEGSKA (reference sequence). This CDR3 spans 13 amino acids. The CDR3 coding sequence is TGCAGTGCTAGTGTCGAATATTCGGGGGCCCAGTACTTC. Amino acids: CSASVEYSGAQYF.

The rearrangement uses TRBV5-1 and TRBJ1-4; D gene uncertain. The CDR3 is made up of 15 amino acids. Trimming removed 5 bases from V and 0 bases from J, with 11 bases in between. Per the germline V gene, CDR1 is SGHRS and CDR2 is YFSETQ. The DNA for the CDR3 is TGCGCCAGCAGTACCGGCGGGGCAACTAATGAAAAACTGTTTTTT. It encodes CASSTGGATNEKLFF.

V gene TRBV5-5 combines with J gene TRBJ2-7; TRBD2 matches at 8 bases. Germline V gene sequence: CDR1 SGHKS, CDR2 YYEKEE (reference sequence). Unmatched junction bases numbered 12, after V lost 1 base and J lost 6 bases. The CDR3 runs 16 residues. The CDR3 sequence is CASSLNPNQRGLEQYF. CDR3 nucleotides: TGTGCCAGCAGCTTGAATCCCAACCAGCGGGGGCTCGAGCAGTACTTC.

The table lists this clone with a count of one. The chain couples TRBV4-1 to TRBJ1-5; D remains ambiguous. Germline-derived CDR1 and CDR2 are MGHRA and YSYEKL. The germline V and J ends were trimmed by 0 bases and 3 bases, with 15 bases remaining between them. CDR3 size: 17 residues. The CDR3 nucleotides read TGCGCCAGCAGCCAAGAAGCCGCGGTTATCGTCAATCAGCCCCAGCATTTT. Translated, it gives CASSQEAAVIVNQPQHF.